The sequence of this T cell receptor (beta chain) was determined in a study of shared clonotypes between healthy human individuals (dated by TCRdb to the early 2020s). Regarding the study in general: Two women and a few men aged 18 to 49 years were included in the cohort. Libraries were prepared and TCR repertoires were sequenced by different laboratories using diverse techniques, in order to increase sequencing depth and limit assay-specific biases. For each donor, CD4 naive and CD4 memory were each run on three plates, CD8 naive on two plates, and CD8 memory on one plate. Per donor, leukapheresis produced somewhere between about 0.9 and 9.5 billion PBMCs. The study deeply sequenced blood TCR repertoires of about five healthy adults to estimate repertoire size and the extent of clonotype sharing between individuals.

General study outcomes and caveats: Compared with non-shared clonotypes, the clonotypes found in all four sorted-subset donors had higher generation probabilities. Based on pairwise subsampling, the degree of clonotype sharing among donors was expected to be affected by sequencing depth. Estimated clonotype richness was generally larger for naive than for memory subsets. When a few donors were compared, the shared fraction of clonotypes was 5% to 6.5% for naive CD4, around 3.6% for naive CD8, roughly 2.3% for memory CD4, and 0.4% for memory CD8. Rarefaction of sorted-subset datasets indicated incomplete sequencing despite the large sequencing depth. Only blood was sampled, and tissue TCR repertoires likely differ from those in blood. Because the study included only a small number of donors, the genetic and exposure-history diversity represented was limited.

Using the deep immunoSEQ assay, multiplex PCR amplified TCR CDR3 regions from genomic DNA. Extracted genomic DNA from each cell subset was spread evenly across all wells of several immunoSEQ 96-well plates, with each plate serving as a replicate. Each replicate PCR for sorted subsets received around 0.2 ug genomic DNA, equal to 30,000 or so T cell genomes. The purified libraries were quantified using a Qubit 3.0 fluorometer, sized with a Bioanalyzer 2100, and then quantified again using the KAPA Library Quantification kit. Every immunoSEQ 96-well plate was sequenced on a dedicated single-read 150-cycle Illumina NextSeq 550 flow cell. The source study handled its data this way. The immunoSEQ output contained only junctional sequences without quality scores, so filtering could not match that applied to full-length reads. Sequences were annotated with PyIR, a Python wrapper for IgBLAST v1.9, using IMGT germline references to assign V/J genes and CDR3. Reads were removed for weak V/J assignments (E-value above 1e-6), missing CDR3, stop codons, out-of-frame junctions, or ambiguous translated residues. A V3J clonotype was defined by an identical inferred V gene, J gene, and CDR3 amino acid sequence. To compute the percentage overlap between repertoires, the number of shared unique clonotypes was divided by the size of the smaller repertoire. Three approaches were used to assess repertoire richness: RTK rarefaction, the Chao1 estimator, and Recon v2.1 estimates of unobserved clonotypes. Generation probabilities were computed with OLGA for all TCRbeta clonotypes obtained by the gDNA method from several donors. TCRdb obtained this table from immuneACCESS and retained in-frame rearrangements with V and J assigned. These tables miss some clones; where compared with another copy, unresolved V genes account for less than half of the shortfall, and the remainder is unexplained. V and J calls and clone size are as listed in that table; D and trimming were resolved from the DNA. Here the sample has 650,000 to 700,000 clones; about nine tenths occur a single time. The ten largest clones represent roughly 36% of the sample.

Worth noting for this clone: The target of this receptor is not known. Per-base quality was not reported, and no clone a single base away is much larger than it.

Via the germline V gene (reference sequence), CDR1 is MNHEY and CDR2 SMNVEV. The CDR3, cysteine through phenylalanine, is 12 amino acids long. The read is trimmed to its CDR3 DNA, 36 bases read in frame from base 1. Trimming takes 7 bases from V and 5 bases from J, and the germline ends sit 9 bases apart. The donors were healthy, HIV-negative adults who had no recently reported acute infections or vaccinations. Every donor was a Caucasian adult residing in Nashville, Tennessee, USA. The CD8 memory samples were a combination of magnetically selected CD45RO+ cells and CCR7-negative CD45RA+ effector memory (TemRA) cells. Blood was obtained by leukapheresis, after which PBMCs were separated by Ficoll-Histopaque density gradient centrifugation and cryopreserved in liquid nitrogen vapor phase. Analytical flow cytometry was used to check the purity and quantity of each magnetically sorted T cell population. From each sorted fraction, genomic DNA was isolated and quantified by UV absorbance on a Nanodrop 2000c.

Sequenced material: memory CD8+ T cells from PBMCs. The meaning of the sample's cell subset or site label: CD45RO+ cells pooled with CCR7-negative TemRA cells. This receptor chain uses TRBV27 and TRBJ2-1; TRBD2 could be the D gene, as 6 bases match. The TCR sequence derives from a man between 18 and 35 years old in good health. Some clones in this sample may be carry-over from other donors' samples. The CDR3 corresponds to CASTGTDNEQFF. The DNA is TGTGCCAGCACCGGGACTGACAATGAGCAGTTCTTC.